This T cell receptor beta chain was sequenced during a study of blood T cell repertoires in COVID-19. This CDR3 is 11 amino acids long. CDR1 and CDR2 (germline): SGHDN, FVKESK. Trimming left V 5 bases short and J 5 bases short, with 5 bases between. Authors' data handling: Amplification from reference gene primers served as the basis for estimated nucleated cell counts. This table comes from immunoSEQ multiplex PCR, and its TCRdb copy is limited to in-frame clones, with some not included. Clone size and V and J calls were adopted from that table, with D and trimming inferred from the DNA. This sample has some 270,000 clones, with under 90% found just once.

Sequencing was done on a sample of PBMCs or T cells enriched from blood (not recorded which). The gene calls are TRBV14 and TRBJ2-3; D gene ambiguous. The clonotype comes from a woman in her sixties or seventies who had recovered from COVID-19. CDR3 loop: CASSGIDTQYF. In nucleotides, the CDR3 is TGTGCCAGCAGCGGCATAGATACGCAGTATTTT.